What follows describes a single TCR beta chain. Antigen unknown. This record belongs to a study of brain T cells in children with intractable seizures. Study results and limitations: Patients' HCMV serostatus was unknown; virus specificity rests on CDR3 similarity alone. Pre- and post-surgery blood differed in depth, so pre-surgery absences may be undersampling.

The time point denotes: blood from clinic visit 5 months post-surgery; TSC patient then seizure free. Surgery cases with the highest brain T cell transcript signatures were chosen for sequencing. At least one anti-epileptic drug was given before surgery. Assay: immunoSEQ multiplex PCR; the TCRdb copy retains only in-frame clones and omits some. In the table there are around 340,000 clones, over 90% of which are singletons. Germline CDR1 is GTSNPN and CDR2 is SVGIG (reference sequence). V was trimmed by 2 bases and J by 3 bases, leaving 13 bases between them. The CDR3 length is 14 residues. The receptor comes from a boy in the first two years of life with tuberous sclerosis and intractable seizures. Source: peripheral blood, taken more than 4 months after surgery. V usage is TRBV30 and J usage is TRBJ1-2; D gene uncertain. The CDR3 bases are TGTGCCTGGAGTCCTGCCGGGCACTACTATGGCTACACCTTC. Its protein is CAWSPAGHYYGYTF.